The 15 T cell receptor beta chains presented below share a single source sample, sequenced in a study of cytomegalovirus exposure and HLA in healthy donors. Vbeta (60) and Jbeta (13) primers were used in the PCR. This table comes from immunoSEQ multiplex PCR, and its TCRdb copy is limited to in-frame clones, with some not included. The table has 130,000 to 150,000 clones, around 84% seen once. The sample taken for sequencing was PBMCs. The receptors were sampled from a boy younger than 10 in good health and CMV-seronegative.

The CDR3: CASSYSAALNTEAFF. The CDR3 region has the DNA TGTGCCAGCAGTTACTCTGCGGCTTTGAACACTGAAGCTTTCTTT. This chain links TRBV6-5 with TRBJ1-1; D unclear. The germline V gene encodes CDR1 MNHEY and CDR2 SVGAGI. V was pared by 0 bases and J by 0 bases, with 8 bases between. The CDR3 is 15 amino acids.

This chain links TRBV7-9 with TRBJ2-5; 8 nucleotides align to TRBD2. CDR3 length equals 16 residues. Germline CDR1 is SEHNR and CDR2 is FQNEAQ (reference sequence). Losses at the gene ends were 5 bases for V and 1 base for J; bases not matched to a gene: 9. CDR3 sequence: CASSRVAGLPQETQYF. Written as DNA, the CDR3 is TGTGCCAGCAGCCGAGTAGCGGGGCTCCCCCAAGAGACCCAGTACTTC.

This clone was observed a single time. J is TRBJ2-1 and V is TRBV7-2; D possibly corresponds to TRBD1 (6 bases). CDR1 SGHTA and CDR2 FQGNSA come from the germline V gene. V was shortened by 4 bases and J by 1 base, with 11 bases between the two germline ends. CDR3 length: 15 amino acids. CDR3 coding DNA: TGTGCCAGCAGCTCCTCCAGGGGATCCTACAATGAGCAGTTCTTC. This gives the protein CASSSSRGSYNEQFF.

This clone turned up a few times. The CDR3 coding sequence is TGTGCCAGCAGCCCGGGAGGTATTCAGCCCCAGCATTTT. Translation gives CASSPGGIQPQHF. The chain is built from TRBV7-9 and TRBJ1-5; D is uncertain. There are 13 residues in the CDR3. Germline assignment: CDR1 SEHNR and CDR2 FQNEAQ (reference sequence). V lost 5 bases, J lost 6 bases, and 11 bases lay in between.

The chain has TRBV30 and TRBJ2-5; D is possibly TRBD2 (6 bases). Germline CDR1 GTSNPN, CDR2 SVGIG (reference sequence). The CDR3 is 14 residues long. Trimming took off 8 bases at V and 2 bases at J, with 18 bases between the two ends. In DNA, the CDR3 is TGTGCCGCAACCCAACTGGCGGGACAAGAGACCCAGTACTTC. Translating gives CAATQLAGQETQYF.

The V and J genes are TRBV21-1 and TRBJ1-5; TRBD1 is the table's D call, not checked against the DNA. TRBV21-1 is given as a pseudogene. There are 14 residues in the CDR3. CDR3 nucleotide sequence: TGTGCCAGCAGCAAAGGCAGGTTTTCCCAGCCCCAGCATTTT. Its protein product is CASSKGRFSQPQHF.

The chain links TRBV7-9 to TRBJ2-7; 7 nucleotides agree with TRBD2. V lost 1 base and J lost 6; bases outside the gene matches: 3. Germline lookup yields CDR1 SEHNR and CDR2 FQNEAQ (reference sequence). CDR3 length equals 13 residues. CDR3 bases: TGTGCCAGCAGCTTAGTATGGGGGGGCGAGCAGTACTTC. The encoded protein is CASSLVWGGEQYF.

This chain connects TRBV10-3 to TRBJ2-2, with D maybe TRBD2 (7 bases). Trimming shortened V by 10 bases and J by 3 bases, and 15 bases separated the two germline ends. The CDR3 sequence is 14 residues long. Germline V lookup: CDR1 ENHRY, CDR2 SYGVKD. The CDR3: CATWGGRDTGELFF. Written as DNA, the CDR3 is TGTGCCACCTGGGGGGGGCGGGACACCGGGGAGCTGTTTTTT.

This clone is a singleton in its sample. This chain uses TRBV29-1 with TRBJ2-4; 7 positions match TRBD2. V dropped 7 bases and J dropped 0; count of bases not matched to a gene: 3. Per germline, CDR1 SQVTM and CDR2 ANQGSEA. This CDR3 is built from 13 residues. The CDR3 protein is CSGGSLAKNIQYF. As DNA, the CDR3 is TGCAGCGGCGGGAGTCTAGCCAAAAACATTCAGTACTTC.

The gene calls are TRBV27 and TRBJ2-7; TRBD1 matches 8 bases. V was pared by 3 bases and J by 0 bases, with 7 bases of the junction left unmatched. From germline, CDR1 is MNHEY and CDR2 SMNVEV (reference sequence). The CDR3 runs to 16 residues. The CDR3 loop reads CASSFQGAKGSYEQYF. As DNA, the CDR3 is TGTGCCAGCAGTTTCCAGGGGGCTAAGGGCTCCTACGAGCAGTACTTC.

The chain has TRBV7-3 and TRBJ1-6, with 7 bases that match TRBD1. V was clipped by 3 bases and J by 10 bases; unmatched bases: 9. The CDR3 is 15 residues long. Germline CDR1 reads SGHTA; CDR2 reads FQGTGA. Here the CDR3 DNA reads TGTGCCAGCAGCTTGCGACAGGGAGGCGACTCACCCCTCCACTTT. Protein sequence: CASSLRQGGDSPLHF.

This chain links TRBV28 with TRBJ1-1; TRBD1 is a possible D gene (6 bases). Looked up from germline, CDR1 is MDHEN and CDR2 is SYDVKM. The CDR3 totals 16 residues. V was clipped by 1 base and J by 4 bases, with 16 bases between them. CDR3: CASSLYPPGASTEAFF. In DNA form, the CDR3 reads TGTGCCAGCAGTTTATACCCCCCAGGGGCGAGCACTGAAGCTTTCTTT.

The chain uses TRBV6-4 and TRBJ2-2; no firm D call. The CDR3 has 13 residues. V dropped 4 bases and J dropped 0 bases, with 3 bases sitting between them. Germline V gives CDR1 MRHNA, CDR2 SNTAGT. The CDR3 DNA reads as TGTGCCAGCAGTGCTGCGAACACCGGGGAGCTGTTTTTT. Amino acid sequence: CASSAANTGELFF.

This rearrangement joins TRBV5-6 to TRBJ2-5, with D hard to call. V dropped 2 bases and J dropped 5 bases, with 7 bases sitting between them. This CDR3 region has 12 residues. CDR1 and CDR2 (germline): SGHDT, YYEEEE. This CDR3 reads CASSFPSETQYF. CDR3 in DNA: TGTGCCAGCAGCTTTCCCTCGGAGACCCAGTACTTC.

This clone has just one count. The CDR3 region has the DNA TGTGCCAGCAGCCCCGGGGTCGGCGTAGGGGAAAAACTGTTTTTT. As protein: CASSPGVGVGEKLFF. The V and J genes are TRBV7-3 and TRBJ1-4; the D is unclear. Germline V lookup: CDR1 SGHTA, CDR2 FQGTGA. The ends were cut back, 5 bases at V and 8 bases at J, with 18 bases in the middle. The length of the CDR3 is 15 residues.